One TCR beta chain is described in this entry. Its antigen is still unknown. The CDR3 length is 14 residues. Trimming removed 5 bases at V and 9 bases at J, with 17 bases between. From germline, CDR1 is LNHNV and CDR2 YYDKDF (reference sequence). The record originates from a study of T cell responses to AZD1222 COVID-19 vaccine. The table came from immunoSEQ multiplex PCR; TCRdb's copy has only in-frame clones and leaves some out. The sample carries fewer than 130,000 clones, 87% recorded once. Study-level points and caveats: Recipients of two AZD1222 doses showed rising Spike-specific TCR breadth and depth.

The chain is built from TRBV15 and TRBJ2-1; possible D gene TRBD2, 6 bases. This receptor was identified in an adult who received the AZD1222 COVID-19 vaccine. The sample here was peripheral blood, taken 28 days after the second AZD1222 dose. The CDR3 DNA is TGTGCCACCAGCCTCAAAGTGGGAGGCTTTGAGCAGTTCTTC. Protein: CATSLKVGGFEQFF.